One sample yielded the 22 T cell receptor beta chains listed below, sequenced in a study of blood T cells in healthy people across ages. Next came a second PCR, run for about 6 to 11 cycles, which used a sample-barcoded 5' primer along with a J-beta primer mix. TCRdb reprocessed the 5' RACE reads via MiXCR and lists one record per CDR3 protein. The sample records 1.5 million to 2 million distinct CDR3 sequences, approximately 32% being singletons. The sequencing sample was made of blood. The receptors were gathered from a young woman in good health.

This clonotype was found a few times. The V gene is TRBV6-1, the J gene TRBJ2-7, with D unresolved. The length of the CDR3 is 13 residues. Trimming took 8 bases from V and 3 from J, leaving 14 bases between them. Germline CDR1 MNHNS, CDR2 SASEGT. In DNA, the CDR3 is TGTGCCAGCGGACGACAATGGGGCTACGAGCAGTACTTC. Protein sequence: CASGRQWGYEQYF.

In regard to this clonotype: One end of the junction fails to match germline, which may point to a read error. The CDR3 nucleotides are TGTGCCAGCGGTTTAGATCTTGCGGGGGCGGATCAGCCTCAGCATTTT. It codes for CASGLDLAGADQPQHF. The rearrangement links TRBV12-3 or TRBV12-4 to TRBJ1-5; weak D call: TRBD1 (6 bases). This CDR3 spans 16 amino acids.

Details on this clonotype: Relative to the germline gene, one junction end is altered; a read error may explain this. The J gene is TRBJ1-4, the V gene TRBV13; D ambiguous. The CDR3 loop spans 11 amino acids. The germline gives CDR1 PRHDT, CDR2 FYEKMQ (reference sequence). The DNA of the CDR3 is TGTGCCAGCAGCCTCGGAGAAAAACCGTTTTTT. Translating it yields CASSLGEKPFF.

This rearrangement joins TRBV20-1 to TRBJ2-2; the D is unclear. Trimming took 3 bases from V and 2 from J, leaving 13 bases between them. CDR1 is DFQATT and CDR2 is SNEGSKA in the germline V gene (reference sequence). The CDR3 length is 15 residues. CDR3 loop: CSASVETLNTGELFF. The CDR3 DNA is TGCAGTGCTAGTGTAGAAACCCTTAACACCGGGGAGCTGTTTTTT.

This clonotype showed up just a few times. This chain uses TRBV4-1 with TRBJ2-7, with D perhaps TRBD1 (6 bases). V lost 5 bases and J 0 bases, leaving 14 bases between the germline ends. CDR1 MGHRA and CDR2 YSYEKL come from the germline V gene. The CDR3 contains 15 residues. In DNA, the CDR3 is TGCGCCAGCAGCGACAGACAGGTTCTCTCCTACGAGCAGTACTTC. Protein product: CASSDRQVLSYEQYF.

This clonotype appeared many times. The chain links TRBV20-1 to TRBJ2-5; TRBD2 matches at 11 bases. V lost 5 bases to trimming and J lost 5 bases; unmatched junction nucleotides: 7. Germline CDR1 DFQATT, CDR2 SNEGSKA (reference sequence). This CDR3 region has 14 residues. The CDR3 nucleotides are TGCAGTGCTTTCCTACTAGCGGGGGTGGAGACCCAGTACTTC. Its translation: CSAFLLAGVETQYF.

This clonotype turned up a few times. The chain is built from TRBV3-1 and TRBJ2-7, with D tentatively TRBD1 or TRBD2 (5 bases each). Germline CDR1 is LGHDT and CDR2 is YNNKEL (reference sequence). This CDR3 contains 16 residues. Trimming left V 1 base short and J 0 bases short, with 13 bases between. Here the CDR3 DNA reads TGTGCCAGCAGCCAAGGACGAGGTGGGGGCTCCTACGAGCAGTACTTC. It yields the protein CASSQGRGGGSYEQYF.

This clonotype was recorded a few times. The chain joins TRBV4-2 to TRBJ1-4, with TRBD1 as a possible D gene (5 bases). CDR3 length equals 16 residues. CDR1 LGHNA and CDR2 YNFKEQ come from the germline V gene. V lost 0 bases and J 4 bases, leaving 12 bases between the germline ends. The CDR3 region has the DNA TGTGCCAGCAGCCAAGATTTGGGGGACTATAATGAAAAACTGTTTTTT. Protein product: CASSQDLGDYNEKLFF.

V and J are TRBV5-1 and TRBJ2-2, with TRBD2 matching 15 bases. Trimming at V came to 4 bases and at J to 0 bases, leaving 7 bases not matched to a gene. Germline values: CDR1 SGHRS, CDR2 YFSETQ. The CDR3 has 19 amino acids. The CDR3 sequence: CASSARTSGRAANTGELFF. CDR3 in DNA: TGCGCCAGCAGCGCCAGGACTAGCGGGAGGGCCGCGAACACCGGGGAGCTGTTTTTT.

The V and J genes are TRBV20-1 and TRBJ2-2; D not certain. Trimming took 4 bases from V and 5 from J, leaving 5 bases between them. Germline CDR1 is DFQATT and CDR2 is SNEGSKA (reference sequence). The CDR3 loop spans 11 amino acids. CDR3 loop: CSAISTGELFF. As DNA, the CDR3 is TGCAGTGCTATTTCTACCGGGGAGCTGTTTTTT.

The chain carries TRBV20-1 and TRBJ2-2, with D tentatively TRBD1 or TRBD2 (6 bases each). Trimming cost V 5 bases and J 4 bases, with 14 bases left between them. Per germline, CDR1 DFQATT and CDR2 SNEGSKA (reference sequence). This CDR3 contains 14 residues. Here the CDR3 reads CSARWGASTGELFF. The CDR3 DNA reads as TGCAGTGCTCGCTGGGGGGCAAGCACCGGGGAGCTGTTTTTT.

This clonotype appeared once. This may be a read error, as it is one base from a much larger clone. The rearrangement uses TRBV29-1 and TRBJ1-2, with D uncertain. There are 11 residues in the CDR3. V lost 6 bases and J lost 8, with 13 bases in between. Germline V CDR1 and CDR2: SQVTM, ANQGSEA. Here the CDR3 DNA reads TGCAGCGTCACAGCTGCTGGCGGCTACACCTTC. This encodes CSVTAAGGYTF.

The chain employs TRBV20-1 and TRBJ2-2; TRBD1 might be the D (5 bases). The CDR3 has 16 residues. CDR1 and CDR2 from the germline V gene are DFQATT and SNEGSKA (reference sequence). The V gene lost 2 bases and the J gene lost 7 bases, with 20 bases spanning the gap. CDR3 nucleotides: TGCAGTGCTAGACCACGAGCGACAGCGAACTACGGGGAGCTGTTTTTT. Amino acid sequence: CSARPRATANYGELFF.

This clonotype was detected a few times. The V and J genes are TRBV4-1 and TRBJ1-1, with 7 bases identical to TRBD1. From germline, CDR1 is MGHRA and CDR2 YSYEKL. Germline trimming cut 1 base from V and 0 bases from J; bases unmatched to any gene: 2. This CDR3 comprises 15 residues. CDR3 in amino acids: CASSQADRVNTEAFF. In DNA, the CDR3 is TGCGCCAGCAGCCAAGCAGACAGGGTGAACACTGAAGCTTTCTTT.

A few counts support this clonotype. This chain joins TRBV4-1 and TRBJ1-5; the D is unclear. The CDR3 totals 15 residues. The germline V and J ends were trimmed by 0 bases and 1 base, with 7 bases remaining between them. Germline V gene data show CDR1 as MGHRA and CDR2 as YSYEKL. The CDR3 DNA follows: TGCGCCAGCAGCCAAGAAAACGACAGCAATCAGCCCCAGCATTTT. Translation: CASSQENDSNQPQHF.

Only a few counts were recorded for this clonotype. This chain connects TRBV3-1 to TRBJ2-3; D not certain. V was cut by 1 base and J by 8 bases, with 16 bases left in between. The length of the CDR3 is 15 residues. Germline values: CDR1 LGHDT, CDR2 YNNKEL (reference sequence). CDR3 nucleotide sequence: TGTGCCAGCAGCCAAGGACACTCCTTCCGTGGTACGCAGTATTTT. Its translation: CASSQGHSFRGTQYF.

The chain carries TRBV28 and TRBJ2-4; 8 bases map to TRBD1. The CDR3 has 13 residues. Germline lookup yields CDR1 MDHEN and CDR2 SYDVKM. V trimming: 6 bases; J trimming: 8 bases; junction bases outside the gene matches: 6. The CDR3 nucleotides are TGTGCCAGCAGCCTCTCGACAGGGGACATTCAGTACTTC. This encodes CASSLSTGDIQYF.

This clonotype has only one observation. V gene TRBV6-2 or TRBV6-3 combines with J gene TRBJ1-1; no reliable D call. The CDR3 is made up of 12 amino acids. The germline V and J ends were trimmed by 8 bases and 3 bases, with 10 bases remaining between them. The germline CDR1 and CDR2 sequences are MNHEY and SVGEGT. The CDR3 region has the DNA TGTGCCAGCTCCGGGTCGGACACTGAAGCTTTCTTT. Translating gives CASSGSDTEAFF.

The sample holds many counts of this clonotype. The genes are TRBV29-1 and TRBJ2-7; either TRBD1 or TRBD2 may fit D (7 bases each). There are 14 residues in the CDR3. The germline CDR1 and CDR2 sequences are SQVTM and ANQGSEA. V was shortened by 4 bases and J by 1 base, with 14 bases between the two germline ends. CDR3 bases: TGCAGCGTTGTGGGGGGGACAGTTTCCTACGAGCAGTACTTC. Protein: CSVVGGTVSYEQYF.

This clonotype was seen a few times. The chain is built from TRBV6-1 and TRBJ1-2; D gene unclear. Germline loops: CDR1 MNHNS, CDR2 SASEGT. The V and J ends lost 5 bases and 2 bases respectively, with 18 bases between them. This CDR3 region has 16 residues. CDR3 in amino acids: CASSSGNSVANYGYTF. In DNA form, the CDR3 reads TGTGCCAGCAGTTCAGGAAATTCAGTGGCCAACTATGGCTACACCTTC.

The chain uses TRBV3-1 and TRBJ2-1; tentative D call: TRBD2 (6 bases). Trimming removed 4 bases at V and 0 bases at J, with 13 bases between. The length of the CDR3 is 16 residues. Germline assignment: CDR1 LGHDT and CDR2 YNNKEL (reference sequence). The CDR3 region has the DNA TGTGCCAGCAGCCTCAGAGGAGGGATCTCCTACAATGAGCAGTTCTTC. This translates into CASSLRGGISYNEQFF.

V and J are TRBV6-6 and TRBJ1-4; D perhaps matches TRBD1 (5 bases). Trimming pared 0 bases from V and 7 bases from J, leaving 12 bases between. CDR1 is MNHNY and CDR2 is SVGAGI in the germline V gene (reference sequence). CDR3 length equals 15 residues. CDR3: CASSYSRQGPEKLFF. For the CDR3, the DNA is TGTGCCAGCAGTTACTCGAGGCAGGGCCCTGAAAAACTGTTTTTT.